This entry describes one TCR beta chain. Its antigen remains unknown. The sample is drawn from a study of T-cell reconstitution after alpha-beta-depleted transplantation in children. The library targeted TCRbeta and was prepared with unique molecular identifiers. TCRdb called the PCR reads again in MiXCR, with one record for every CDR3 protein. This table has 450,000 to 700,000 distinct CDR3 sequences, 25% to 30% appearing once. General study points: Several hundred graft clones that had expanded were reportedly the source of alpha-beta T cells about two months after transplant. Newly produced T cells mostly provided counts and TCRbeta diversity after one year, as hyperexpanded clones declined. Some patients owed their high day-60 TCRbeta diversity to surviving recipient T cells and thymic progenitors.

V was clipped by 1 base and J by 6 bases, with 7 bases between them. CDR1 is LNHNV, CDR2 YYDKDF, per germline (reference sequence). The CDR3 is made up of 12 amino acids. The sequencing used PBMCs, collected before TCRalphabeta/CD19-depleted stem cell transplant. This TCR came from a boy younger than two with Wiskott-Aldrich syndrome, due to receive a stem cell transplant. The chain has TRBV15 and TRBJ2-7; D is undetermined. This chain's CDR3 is CATSRVLGEQYF. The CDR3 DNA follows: TGTGCCACCAGCAGAGTGCTAGGCGAGCAGTACTTC.